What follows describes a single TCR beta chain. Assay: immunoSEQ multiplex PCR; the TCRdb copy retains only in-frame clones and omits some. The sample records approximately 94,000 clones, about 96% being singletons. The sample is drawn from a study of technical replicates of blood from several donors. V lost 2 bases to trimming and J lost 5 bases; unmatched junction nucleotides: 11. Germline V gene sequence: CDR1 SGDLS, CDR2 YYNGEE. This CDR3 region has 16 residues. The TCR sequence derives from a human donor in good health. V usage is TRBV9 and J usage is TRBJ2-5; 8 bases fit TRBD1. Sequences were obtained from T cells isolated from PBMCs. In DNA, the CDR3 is TGTGCCAGCAGCGTCCAAGGACAGGGTACCTATGAGACCCAGTACTTC. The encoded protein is CASSVQGQGTYETQYF.